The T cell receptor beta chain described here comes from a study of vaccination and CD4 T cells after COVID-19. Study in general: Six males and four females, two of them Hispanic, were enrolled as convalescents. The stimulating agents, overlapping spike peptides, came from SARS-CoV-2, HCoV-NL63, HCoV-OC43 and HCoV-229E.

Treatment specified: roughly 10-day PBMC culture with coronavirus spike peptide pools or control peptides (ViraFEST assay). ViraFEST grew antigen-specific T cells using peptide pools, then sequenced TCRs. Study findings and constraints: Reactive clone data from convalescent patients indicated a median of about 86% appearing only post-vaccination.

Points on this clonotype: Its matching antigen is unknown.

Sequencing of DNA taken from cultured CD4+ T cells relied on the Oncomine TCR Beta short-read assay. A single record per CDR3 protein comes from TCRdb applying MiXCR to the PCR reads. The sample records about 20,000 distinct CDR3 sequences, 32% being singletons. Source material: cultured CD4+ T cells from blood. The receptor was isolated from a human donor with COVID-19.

The CDR3 DNA reads as TGCGCCAGCAGCCAGGGAGACCGGGGGGCCTTCCAAGAGACCCAGTACTTC. It yields the protein CASSQGDRGAFQETQYF. The rearrangement joins TRBV4-1 to TRBJ2-5; TRBD2 is a possible D gene (7 bases). V lost 3 bases to trimming and J lost 1 base, with 18 bases between them. The CDR3 covers 17 residues. CDR1 and CDR2 from the germline V gene are MGHRA and YSYEKL.